These 3 T cell receptor beta chains were all obtained from the same sample, sequenced in a study of blood T cell repertoires in COVID-19. Libraries were prepared by immunoSEQ multiplex PCR; TCRdb keeps only in-frame clonotypes and omits some of them. This table holds 100,000 to 150,000 clones, approximately 89% found once. The specimen was peripheral blood. The receptors derive from a woman between 65 and 79 years old with COVID-19, enrolled during active disease.

The genes are TRBV18 and TRBJ1-4; weak D call: TRBD1 (5 bases). The germline V gene has CDR1 KGHSH and CDR2 LQKENI. The CDR3 runs to 16 residues. Trimming took 2 bases from V and 5 from J, leaving 15 bases between them. The CDR3 bases are TGTGCCAGCTCACCAACCCGCAGGGTTCCCAATGAAAAACTGTTTTTT. Protein product: CASSPTRRVPNEKLFF.

The V gene is TRBV2, the J gene TRBJ2-5, with D tentatively TRBD2 (5 bases). Trimming removed 6 bases at V and 4 bases at J, with 12 bases between. The germline CDR1 and CDR2 sequences are SNHLY and FYNNEI. CDR3 length equals 13 residues. The CDR3 sequence is CASRGPGVETQYF. Here the CDR3 DNA reads TGTGCCAGCAGAGGCCCCGGGGTAGAGACCCAGTACTTC.

This clone has more than one count but fewer than ten. J is TRBJ2-7 and V is TRBV2; possibly TRBD1 for D (6 bases). This CDR3 contains 13 residues. The V gene lost 6 bases and the J gene lost 0 bases, with 9 bases spanning the gap. Germline-derived CDR1 and CDR2 are SNHLY and FYNNEI. Written as DNA, the CDR3 is TGTGCCAGCAGGGGGACATCCTCCTACGAGCAGTACTTC. Protein sequence: CASRGTSSYEQYF.